These 14 T cell receptor beta chains were sequenced from one sample in a study of breast tumors, draining lymph nodes, adjacent tissues. TCRdb re-derived calls from the multiplex PCR reads in MiXCR, one entry per CDR3 protein. Here the sample spans around 250,000 distinct CDR3 sequences, nearly 35% being singletons. Breast cancer patients provided tissue from their axillary draining lymph nodes. The specimen sequenced was axillary lymph node tissue. Receptor source: a female donor with breast cancer. Some clones in this sample may be carry-over from other donors' samples.

Remarks on this clonotype: One base away lies a much larger clone, so this may be a sequencing read error. This chain links TRBV6-6 with TRBJ1-2; 9 bases map to TRBD1. The germline V gene encodes CDR1 MNHNY and CDR2 SVGAGI (reference sequence). The trim removed 6 bases at V and 8 bases at J, leaving 4 bases unmatched. The CDR3 has 12 amino acids. In nucleotides, the CDR3 is TGTGCCAGCAGGCAAGGACAGGGGGGCTACACCTTC. Protein sequence: CASRQGQGGYTF.

The V call is TRBV15, the J call TRBJ2-5; 13 nucleotides line up with TRBD2. After removal of 0 bases from V and 0 bases from J, the junction contained 4 bases not matched to a gene. Germline V CDR1 and CDR2: LNHNV, YYDKDF (reference sequence). This CDR3 has 18 amino acids. In DNA form, the CDR3 reads TGTGCCACCAGCAGAGATGGGACTAGCGGGACCTACCAAGAGACCCAGTACTTC. It translates to CATSRDGTSGTYQETQYF.

In its sample, this clonotype was seen many times. This chain connects TRBV20-1 to TRBJ2-3, with D uncertain. The CDR3 length is 15 residues. V lost 4 bases, J lost 2 bases, and 16 bases lay in between. CDR1 and CDR2 (germline): DFQATT, SNEGSKA (reference sequence). CDR3 amino acids: CSAKAEWVYTDTQYF. The CDR3 DNA follows: TGCAGTGCTAAGGCGGAGTGGGTATACACAGATACGCAGTATTTT.

This clonotype was counted many times. V and J are TRBV18 and TRBJ2-5; perhaps D is TRBD1 or TRBD2 (5 bases each). This CDR3 has 15 residues. V was cut by 2 bases and J by 2 bases, with 12 bases left in between. Germline V CDR1 and CDR2: KGHSH, LQKENI. The CDR3 DNA is TGTGCCAGCTCACCAACCGGGACCACTCAAGAGACCCAGTACTTC. It codes for CASSPTGTTQETQYF.

This clonotype was seen a handful of times. The chain carries TRBV20-1 and TRBJ2-5; weak D call: TRBD2 (6 bases). The CDR3 is made up of 12 amino acids. The V end was cut by 4 bases, the J end by 5 bases, with 11 bases between. Per the germline V gene, CDR1 is DFQATT and CDR2 is SNEGSKA (reference sequence). The CDR3 DNA sequence: TGCAGTGCTATGTTGGGGAGGGAGACCCAGTACTTC. It is translated as CSAMLGRETQYF.

The J gene is TRBJ1-3, the V gene TRBV2; weak D call: TRBD1 (5 bases). The CDR3 is made up of 13 amino acids. V gave up 4 bases and J gave up 8 bases, with 12 bases separating them. Germline assignment: CDR1 SNHLY and CDR2 FYNNEI. CDR3 bases: TGTGCCAGCAGTGCCGGGACTGGCTACACCATATATTTT. This codes for CASSAGTGYTIYF.

V and J are TRBV9 and TRBJ2-1; 11 nucleotides agree with TRBD2. Germline CDR1 and CDR2: SGDLS and YYNGEE. The CDR3 sequence is 14 residues long. Losses at the gene ends were 2 bases for V and 8 bases for J; bases not matched to a gene: 3. CDR3 nucleotide sequence: TGTGCCAGCAGCGTGGCTAGCGGGAGGCATGAGCAGTTCTTC. Protein product: CASSVASGRHEQFF.

The sample holds many counts of this clonotype. CDR3 sequence (DNA): TGTGCCACCAGTGATAGGGCAGGGGGCCCAGATACGCAGTATTTT. This sequence encodes CATSDRAGGPDTQYF. This sequence joins TRBV24-1 and TRBJ2-3, with 8 bases that match TRBD1. With 3 bases clipped from V and 4 bases from J, the junction kept 5 bases outside the gene matches. Germline-derived CDR1 and CDR2 are KGHDR and SFDVKD. This CDR3 region has 15 residues.

This clonotype was found many times. The rearrangement joins TRBV6-2 or TRBV6-3 to TRBJ1-5; 7 bases are a match to TRBD1. Germline assignment: CDR1 MNHEY and CDR2 SVGEGT. The CDR3 sequence is 16 residues long. V lost 4 bases and J lost 1; bases outside the gene matches: 7. CDR3 sequence reads: CASSSIYRGSNQPQHF. Here the CDR3 DNA reads TGTGCCAGCAGTTCGATATACAGGGGAAGCAATCAGCCCCAGCATTTT.

In its sample, this clonotype was seen many times. The rearrangement uses TRBV6-1 and TRBJ1-5; tentative D call: TRBD1 (6 bases). Germline V lookup: CDR1 MNHNS, CDR2 SASEGT. This CDR3 spans 15 amino acids. V lost 1 base and J lost 4, with 11 bases in between. This chain's CDR3 is CASSEVGGWNQPQHF. As DNA, the CDR3 is TGTGCCAGCAGTGAAGTTGGGGGCTGGAATCAGCCCCAGCATTTT.

The rearrangement uses TRBV2 and TRBJ2-5, with 7 positions matching TRBD1. CDR1 is SNHLY, CDR2 FYNNEI, per germline. V was pared by 6 bases and J by 9 bases, with 13 bases of the junction left unmatched. The CDR3 extends over 14 amino acids. The CDR3 reads CASRGTGANQPQYF. The CDR3 coding sequence is TGTGCCAGCAGGGGAACAGGGGCCAATCAGCCCCAGTACTTC.

This clonotype was observed at least ten times. J is TRBJ2-3 and V is TRBV7-3, with a weak D call TRBD1 (5 bases). This CDR3 contains 14 residues. The germline V and J ends were trimmed by 2 bases and 4 bases, with 10 bases remaining between them. Germline CDR1 SGHTA, CDR2 FQGTGA. As DNA, the CDR3 is TGTGCCAGCAGCTTATTAGGGGCGGCAGATACGCAGTATTTT. It yields the protein CASSLLGAADTQYF.

This clonotype was seen ten or more times. This chain links TRBV20-1 with TRBJ1-6; D is undetermined. Germline CDR1 and CDR2: DFQATT and SNEGSKA (reference sequence). The V end lost 1 base, the J end lost 5 bases, and 9 bases lay between the germline ends. This CDR3 is built from 14 residues. CDR3 sequence (DNA): TGCAGTGCTAGAGGCCCAGAAAATAATTCACCCCTCCACTTT. Protein product: CSARGPENNSPLHF.

This clonotype was detected ten times or more. This chain links TRBV7-9 with TRBJ1-5; D is ambiguous. Trimming took 3 bases from V and 4 from J, leaving 13 bases between them. The CDR3 runs 15 residues. Germline loops: CDR1 SEHNR, CDR2 FQNEAQ (reference sequence). CDR3 coding DNA: TGTGCCAGCAGCTTTCAATTCTCGGGGAATCAGCCCCAGCATTTT. Encoded protein: CASSFQFSGNQPQHF.